The sequence of this T cell receptor beta chain was determined in a study of blood T cell repertoires in COVID-19. Overall study context: Samples came from the United States, Italy and Spain, spanning acute and convalescent COVID-19. From T cells, B-cell-depleted T cells, or PBMCs came the material, which was cDNA or gDNA.

V lost 5 bases and J 5 bases, leaving 16 bases between the germline ends. The CDR3 has 15 residues. The germline gives CDR1 KGHDR, CDR2 SFDVKD. Sequencing was performed with immunoSEQ multiplex PCR; in TCRdb, only in-frame clones are kept and a portion is missing. The top ten hold 6.2% of the sample, which has approximately 100,000 clones, about 90% seen once. The sequence was obtained from a human donor in a cohort sampled during active COVID-19. This chain joins TRBV24-1 and TRBJ2-3, with D possibly TRBD2 on 7 matching bases. Sequencing was done on a sample of peripheral blood. For the CDR3, the DNA is TGTGCCACCAGTGGTGGGGGGGGGCATGGAGATACGCAGTATTTT. Its protein product is CATSGGGGHGDTQYF.